This passage covers 2 T cell receptor beta chains from one sample sequenced in a study of beta chain features in type 1 diabetes. Study-level points and caveats: TCRB CDR3s were moderately but significantly shorter in Type 1 diabetes patients in all four CD4+ subsets.

Expressed TCRB transcripts were sequenced after all isolated RNA was converted to cDNA. Libraries were prepared by immunoSEQ multiplex PCR; TCRdb keeps only in-frame clonotypes and omits some of them. Among 600,000 or so clones, about an eighth were seen once, and the ten largest hold 0.095% to 0.15%. Their target antigens are unknown. The sequenced sample was naive CD4+ T cells from blood. These TCRs come from a man aged 30-40 years with type 1 diabetes.

CDR3 DNA sequence: TGCGCCAGCAGCCAGGGACAGGGGCGAACTGAAGCTTTCTTT. It encodes CASSQGQGRTEAFF. The gene calls are TRBV4-1 and TRBJ1-1; TRBD1 matches at 10 bases. V shed 3 bases, J shed 5 bases, and the junction held 3 bases outside the gene matches. This CDR3 spans 14 amino acids. CDR1 and CDR2 (germline): MGHRA, YSYEKL.

J is TRBJ2-7 and V is TRBV19, with 11 bases identical to TRBD2. CDR1 is LNHDA, CDR2 SQIVND, per germline (reference sequence). The trim removed 3 bases at V and 0 bases at J, leaving 4 bases unmatched. This CDR3 spans 16 amino acids. CDR3 amino acids: CASSMRLAGSSYEQYF. The CDR3 DNA reads as TGTGCCAGTAGTATGAGACTAGCGGGAAGCTCCTACGAGCAGTACTTC.